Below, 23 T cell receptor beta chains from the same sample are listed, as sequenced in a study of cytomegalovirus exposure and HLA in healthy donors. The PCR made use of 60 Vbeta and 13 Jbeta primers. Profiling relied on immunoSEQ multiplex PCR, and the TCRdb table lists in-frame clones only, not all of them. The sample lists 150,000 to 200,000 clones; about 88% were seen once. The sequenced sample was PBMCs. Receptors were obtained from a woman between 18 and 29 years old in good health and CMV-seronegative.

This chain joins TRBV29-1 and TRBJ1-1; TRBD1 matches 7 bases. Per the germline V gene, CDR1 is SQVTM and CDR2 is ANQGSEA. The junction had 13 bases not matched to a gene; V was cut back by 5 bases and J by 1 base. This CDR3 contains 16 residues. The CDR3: CSVLGGQRVSNTEAFF. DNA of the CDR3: TGCAGCGTTCTCGGGGGACAGAGAGTCTCGAACACTGAAGCTTTCTTT.

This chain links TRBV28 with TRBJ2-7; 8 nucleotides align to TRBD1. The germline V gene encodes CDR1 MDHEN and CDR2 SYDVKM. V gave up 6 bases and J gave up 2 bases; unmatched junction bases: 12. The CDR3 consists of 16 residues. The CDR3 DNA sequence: TGTGCCAGCAGGTCGACAGGGGCGAACCGACCCTACGAGCAGTACTTC. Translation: CASRSTGANRPYEQYF.

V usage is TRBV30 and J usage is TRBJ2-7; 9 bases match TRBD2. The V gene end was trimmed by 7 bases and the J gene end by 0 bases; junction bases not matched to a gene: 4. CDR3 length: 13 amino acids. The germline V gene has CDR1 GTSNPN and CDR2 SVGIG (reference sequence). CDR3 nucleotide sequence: TGTGCCTTATCTAGCGGGGCCTCCTACGAGCAGTACTTC. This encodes CALSSGASYEQYF. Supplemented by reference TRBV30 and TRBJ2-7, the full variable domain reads SQTIHQWPATLVQPVGSPLSLECTVEGTSNPNLYWYRQAAGRGLQLLFYSVGIGQISSEVPQNLSASRPQDRQFILSSKKLLLSDSGFYLCALSSGASYEQYFGPGTRLTVT.

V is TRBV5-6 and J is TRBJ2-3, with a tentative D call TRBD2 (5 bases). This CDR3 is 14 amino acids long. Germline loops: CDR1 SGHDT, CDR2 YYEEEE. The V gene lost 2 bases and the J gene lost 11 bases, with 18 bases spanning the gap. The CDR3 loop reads CASSLGRALRMQYF. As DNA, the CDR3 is TGTGCCAGCAGCTTAGGGCGGGCTTTAAGGATGCAGTATTTT.

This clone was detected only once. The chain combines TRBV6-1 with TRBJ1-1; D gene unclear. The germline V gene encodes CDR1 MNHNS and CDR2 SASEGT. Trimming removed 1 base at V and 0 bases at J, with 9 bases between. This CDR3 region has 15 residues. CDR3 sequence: CASSEDWGVNTEAFF. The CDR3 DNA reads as TGTGCCAGCAGTGAAGATTGGGGAGTGAACACTGAAGCTTTCTTT.

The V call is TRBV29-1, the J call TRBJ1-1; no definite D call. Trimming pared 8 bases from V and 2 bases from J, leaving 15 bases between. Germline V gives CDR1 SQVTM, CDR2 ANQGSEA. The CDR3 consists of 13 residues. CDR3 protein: CSLMVHSNTEAFF. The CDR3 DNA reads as TGCAGCCTTATGGTCCACAGCAACACTGAAGCTTTCTTT.

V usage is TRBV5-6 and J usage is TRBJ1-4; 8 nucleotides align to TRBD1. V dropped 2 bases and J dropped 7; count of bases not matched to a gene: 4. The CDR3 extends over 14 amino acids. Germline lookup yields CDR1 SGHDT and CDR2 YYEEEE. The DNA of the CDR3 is TGTGCCAGCAGCTTTACAGGGGGGGGTGAAAAACTGTTTTTT. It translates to CASSFTGGGEKLFF. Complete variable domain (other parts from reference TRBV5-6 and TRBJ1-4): DAGVTQSPTHLIKTRGQQVTLRCSPKSGHDTVSWYQQALGQGPQFIFQYYEEEERQRGNFPDRFSGHQFPNYSSELNVNALLLGDSALYLCASSFTGGGEKLFFGSGTQLSVL.

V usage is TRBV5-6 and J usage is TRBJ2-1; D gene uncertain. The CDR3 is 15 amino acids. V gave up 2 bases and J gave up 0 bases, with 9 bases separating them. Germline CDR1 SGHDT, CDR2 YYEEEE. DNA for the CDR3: TGTGCCAGCAGCTTACGGCGGAGCTCCTACAATGAGCAGTTCTTC. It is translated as CASSLRRSSYNEQFF.

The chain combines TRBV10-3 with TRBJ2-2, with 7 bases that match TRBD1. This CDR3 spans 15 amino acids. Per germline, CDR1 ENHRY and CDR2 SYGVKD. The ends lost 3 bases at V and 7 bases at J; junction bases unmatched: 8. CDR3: CAISDRKGAGGELFF. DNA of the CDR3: TGTGCCATCAGTGACCGCAAGGGGGCTGGCGGGGAGCTGTTTTTT.

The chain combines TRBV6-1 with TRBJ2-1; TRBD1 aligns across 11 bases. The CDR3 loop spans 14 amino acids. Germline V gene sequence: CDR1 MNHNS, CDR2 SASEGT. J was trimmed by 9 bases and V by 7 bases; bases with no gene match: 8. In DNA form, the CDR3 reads TGTGCCAGCACGGGACAGGGGGGTCTGAGTGAGCAGTTCTTC. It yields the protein CASTGQGGLSEQFF.

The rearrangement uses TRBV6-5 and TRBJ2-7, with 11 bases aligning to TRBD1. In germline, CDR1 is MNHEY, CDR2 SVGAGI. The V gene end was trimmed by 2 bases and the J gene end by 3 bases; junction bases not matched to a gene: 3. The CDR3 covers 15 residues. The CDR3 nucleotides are TGTGCCAGCAGTTACAGGGGGACAGGGGGCTACGAGCAGTACTTC. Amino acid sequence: CASSYRGTGGYEQYF.

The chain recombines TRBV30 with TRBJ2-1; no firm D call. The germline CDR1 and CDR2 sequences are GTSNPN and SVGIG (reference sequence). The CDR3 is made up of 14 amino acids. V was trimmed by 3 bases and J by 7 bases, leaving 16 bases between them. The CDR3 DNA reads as TGTGCCTGGAGGCGATCCCCATCCCTGAATGAGCAGTTCTTC. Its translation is CAWRRSPSLNEQFF.

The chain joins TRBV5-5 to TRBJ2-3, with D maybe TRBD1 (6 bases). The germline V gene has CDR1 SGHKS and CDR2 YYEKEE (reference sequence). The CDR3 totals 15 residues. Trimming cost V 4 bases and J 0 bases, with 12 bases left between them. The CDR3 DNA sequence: TGTGCCAGCAGCCCCCAGGGGAAGAGCACAGATACGCAGTATTTT. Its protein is CASSPQGKSTDTQYF.

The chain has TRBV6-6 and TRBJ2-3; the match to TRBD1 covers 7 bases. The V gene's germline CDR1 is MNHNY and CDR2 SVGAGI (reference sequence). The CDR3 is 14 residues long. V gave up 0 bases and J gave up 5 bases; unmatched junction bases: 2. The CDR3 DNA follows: TGTGCCAGCAGTTACTCACAGGGGAGAGATACGCAGTATTTT. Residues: CASSYSQGRDTQYF.

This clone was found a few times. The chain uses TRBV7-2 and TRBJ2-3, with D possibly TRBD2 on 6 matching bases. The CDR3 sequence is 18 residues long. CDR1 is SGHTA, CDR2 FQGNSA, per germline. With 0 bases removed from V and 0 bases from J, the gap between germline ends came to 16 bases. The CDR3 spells CASSLAGLLQLSTDTQYF. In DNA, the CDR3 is TGTGCCAGCAGCTTAGCGGGACTCCTACAACTTAGCACAGATACGCAGTATTTT. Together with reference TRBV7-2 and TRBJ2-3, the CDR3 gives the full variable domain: GAGVSQSPSNKVTEKGKDVELRCDPISGHTALYWYRQSLGQGLEFLIYFQGNSAPDKSGLPSDRFSAERTGGSVSTLTIQRTQQEDSAVYLCASSLAGLLQLSTDTQYFGPGTRLTVL.

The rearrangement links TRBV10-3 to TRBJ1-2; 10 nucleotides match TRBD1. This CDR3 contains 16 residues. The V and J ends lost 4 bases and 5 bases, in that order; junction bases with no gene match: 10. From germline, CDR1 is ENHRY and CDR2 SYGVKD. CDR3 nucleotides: TGTGCCATCAGTGGGGGGGACAGGGGAGGATCGTATGGCTACACCTTC. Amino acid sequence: CAISGGDRGGSYGYTF.

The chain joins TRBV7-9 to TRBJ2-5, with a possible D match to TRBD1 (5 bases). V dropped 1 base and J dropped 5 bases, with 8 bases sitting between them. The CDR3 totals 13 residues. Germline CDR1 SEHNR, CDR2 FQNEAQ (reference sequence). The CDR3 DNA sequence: TGTGCCAGCAGCTTAGAAGGGGCTGAGACCCAGTACTTC. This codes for CASSLEGAETQYF. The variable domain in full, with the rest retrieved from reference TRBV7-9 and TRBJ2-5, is DTGVSQNPRHKITKRGQNVTFRCDPISEHNRLYWYRQTLGQGPEFLTYFQNEAQLEKSRLLSDRFSAERPKGSFSTLEIQRTEQGDSAMYLCASSLEGAETQYFGPGTRLLVL.

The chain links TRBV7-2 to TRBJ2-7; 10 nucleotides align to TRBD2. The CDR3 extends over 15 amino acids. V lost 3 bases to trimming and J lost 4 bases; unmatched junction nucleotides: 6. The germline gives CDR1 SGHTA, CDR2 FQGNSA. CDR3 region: CASSFTSGGAYEQYF. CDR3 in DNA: TGTGCCAGCAGCTTTACCAGCGGGGGGGCTTACGAGCAGTACTTC.

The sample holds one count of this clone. The CDR3 reads CSVIGTGASTDTQYF. The DNA for the CDR3 is TGCAGCGTTATCGGGACAGGAGCTAGCACAGATACGCAGTATTTT. The rearrangement links TRBV29-1 to TRBJ2-3; 8 bases are a match to TRBD1. The CDR3 runs 15 residues. V shed 5 bases and J 0 bases; nucleotides not matched to a gene: 7. CDR1 is SQVTM, CDR2 ANQGSEA, per germline.

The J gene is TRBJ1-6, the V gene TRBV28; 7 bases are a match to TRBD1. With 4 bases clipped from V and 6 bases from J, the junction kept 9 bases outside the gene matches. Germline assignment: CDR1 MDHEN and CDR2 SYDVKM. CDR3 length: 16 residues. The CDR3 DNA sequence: TGTGCCAGCAGTTCCACAGGGACAGCCTCTAATTCACCCCTCCACTTT. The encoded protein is CASSSTGTASNSPLHF.

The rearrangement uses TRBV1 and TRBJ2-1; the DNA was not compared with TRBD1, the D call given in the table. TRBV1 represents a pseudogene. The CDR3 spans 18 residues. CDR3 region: CTSSQEALAGTSSNEQFF. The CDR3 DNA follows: TGCACCAGCAGCCAAGAGGCGCTCGCAGGAACCTCGTCCAATGAGCAGTTCTTC.

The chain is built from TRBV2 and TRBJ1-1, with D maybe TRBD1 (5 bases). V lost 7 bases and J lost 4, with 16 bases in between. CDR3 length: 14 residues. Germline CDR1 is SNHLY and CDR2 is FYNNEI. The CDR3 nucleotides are TGTGCCAGCAATTCAGGAGGGGTAATCACTGAAGCTTTCTTT. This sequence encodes CASNSGGVITEAFF.

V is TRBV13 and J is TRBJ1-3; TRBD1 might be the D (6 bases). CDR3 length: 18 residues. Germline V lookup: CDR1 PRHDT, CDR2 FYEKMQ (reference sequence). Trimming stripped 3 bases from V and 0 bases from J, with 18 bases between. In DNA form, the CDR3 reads TGTGCCAGCAGCTTTATGGGAGGGGGGGCCCCCTCTGGAAACACCATATATTTT. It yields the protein CASSFMGGGAPSGNTIYF.